The clone carrying this T cell receptor beta chain was detected only a few times. The antigen remains unidentified. This sample is drawn from a study of cytomegalovirus exposure and HLA in healthy donors. Study results and limitations: It was reportedly the case that the classifier diagnosed cytomegalovirus status with high specificity and sensitivity.

The PCR was carried out with 60 Vbeta primers and 13 Jbeta primers. Measured with immunoSEQ multiplex PCR; TCRdb has only the in-frame clones, and not every one. The sample has 200,000 to 250,000 clones, about 83% seen once. This sequence originates from a man aged 35-49 years in good health and CMV-seronegative. The sample was PBMCs.

The CDR3 spells CASSPDRRREQPQHF. CDR3 nucleotides: TGTGCCAGTAGTCCCGACAGAAGGAGAGAACAGCCCCAGCATTTT. The chain has TRBV19 and TRBJ1-5; D is possibly TRBD1 (5 bases). The V gene's germline CDR1 is LNHDA and CDR2 SQIVND (reference sequence). CDR3 size: 15 residues. The germline V and J ends were trimmed by 5 bases and 7 bases, with 18 bases remaining between them.